The clone carrying this TCR beta chain was seen only a few times. This specimen belongs to a study of patients and donors after allogeneic stem cell transplantation. The CDR3 contains 14 residues. J lost 5 bases, V lost 3 bases, and 8 bases had no gene match. CDR1 is DFQATT, CDR2 SNEGSKA, per germline (reference sequence). TCRdb fed the RT-PCR reads into MiXCR, producing one record per CDR3 protein. The profile covers over 350,000 distinct CDR3 sequences, with roughly 17% appearing a single time and just over 7% taken by the ten largest. Sequences were obtained from blood, either unsorted or a sorted T cell fraction (not recorded which). This chain joins TRBV20-1 and TRBJ2-5, with TRBD1 matching 8 bases. The clonotype comes from a human donor who was either an allogeneic HSCT recipient or a stem cell or donor lymphocyte infusion donor (not recorded which). It is not recorded whose cells these are; they may come from a transplant donor. CDR3 sequence reads: CSARGRGRDETQYF. CDR3 DNA sequence: TGCAGTGCTAGGGGCAGGGGGCGAGATGAGACCCAGTACTTC.